A selection of T cell receptor beta chains follows, all from one sample in a study of cytomegalovirus exposure and HLA in healthy donors. Libraries were prepared by immunoSEQ multiplex PCR; TCRdb keeps only in-frame clonotypes and omits some of them. In the table there are some 170,000 clones, 80% to 90% of which are singletons. Sequenced input: PBMCs. These receptors were taken from a woman in her 30s in good health and CMV-seropositive. CDR3s include the opening cysteine and the closing phenylalanine or tryptophan. The D gene is left open where the match is weak. Clone size is given for some rows only: seen once, a few or many times, or a class if the clone is expanded.

j_call	d_call	clone_size	v_call	cdr3_nt	cdr3_aa
TRBJ2-7	.	.	TRBV5-1	TGCGCCAGCAGCCCCGGGACACCTCTTTACGAGCAGTACTTC	CASSPGTPLYEQYF
TRBJ2-1	TRBD2	.	TRBV12-5	TGTGCTAGTGGTTTGGTACCTAGTCTAGCGGGGGGGCCCTCCTCCTACAATGAGCAGTTCTTC	CASGLVPSLAGGPSSYNEQFF
TRBJ1-1	.	.	TRBV5-4	TGTGCCAGCAGCTTGCGTGGAGGTGCCACTGAAGCTTTCTTT	CASSLRGGATEAFF
TRBJ2-6	TRBD1	.	TRBV18	TGTGCCAGCTCCCCGACAGGGGGCGCTGGGGCCAACGTCCTGACTTTC	CASSPTGGAGANVLTF
TRBJ1-3	.	.	TRBV28	TGTGCCAGCTCGACTCCGAGCTCTGGAAACACCATATATTTT	CASSTPSSGNTIYF
TRBJ2-2	.	.	TRBV10-2	TGCGCCAGCAGTGGGCGGGGCACCGGGGAGCTGTTTTTT	CASSGRGTGELFF
TRBJ2-7	.	.	TRBV6-1	TGTGCCAGCAGTGAATTTCAGGGCCCCTACGAGCAGTACTTC	CASSEFQGPYEQYF
TRBJ2-3	.	.	TRBV9	TGTGCCAGCAGCGTAGTTGGGGACTCTAGCACAGATACGCAGTATTTT	CASSVVGDSSTDTQYF
TRBJ1-3	TRBD1	.	TRBV5-6	TGTGCCAGCAGCGCCTCGGACAGGGGATATGGAAACACCATATATTTT	CASSASDRGYGNTIYF
TRBJ1-6	TRBD1	few	TRBV6-5	TGTGCCAGCAGTGGCGGGACAGGGGCGATCTCACCCCTCCACTTT	CASSGGTGAISPLHF
TRBJ1-4	TRBD1	.	TRBV28	TGTGCCAGCAGAAACAGGGGGCTGCGTGAAAAACTGTTTTTT	CASRNRGLREKLFF
TRBJ2-5	TRBD2	.	TRBV6-6	TGTGCCAGCAGGGACTCTAGCGGGGGGGGCGTTAGGACCCAGTACTTC	CASRDSSGGGVRTQYF
TRBJ2-1	TRBD1	.	TRBV5-1	TGCGCCAGCAGCCCGGGACAGGGTCATCGATCTGAGCAGTTCTTC	CASSPGQGHRSEQFF
TRBJ1-1	.	once	TRBV19	TGTGCCAGTAGGCGGTACAGGGTGGACACTGAAGCTTTCTTT	CASRRYRVDTEAFF
TRBJ2-5	TRBD1	.	TRBV28	TGTGCCAGCAGTTTAAGGGGGCGAGGAGAGACCCAGTACTTC	CASSLRGRGETQYF
TRBJ2-1	TRBD2	.	TRBV5-1	TGCGCCAGCAGCTTCGGACTAGCGAGATACAATGAGCAGTTCTTC	CASSFGLARYNEQFF
TRBJ2-3	.	.	TRBV30	TGTGCCTGGAGTGTACAGGAGGATACGCAGTATTTT	CAWSVQEDTQYF
TRBJ2-2	TRBD1	few	TRBV7-2	TGTGCCAGCAGCTTACGAGGGGGCGCCTCCGGGGAGCTGTTTTTT	CASSLRGGASGELFF
TRBJ2-5	TRBD1	.	TRBV10-3	TGTGCCATCAGTGAGGGACAGGGTAAAGAGACCCAGTACTTC	CAISEGQGKETQYF
TRBJ2-2	.	.	TRBV29-1	TGCAGCGTTGTTTCAGGGTGGGCCGGGGAGCTGTTTTTT	CSVVSGWAGELFF
TRBJ2-7	TRBD2	.	TRBV7-9	TGTTCCAGCAGCTTATGGCTAGCGGGGGGGCATCGGGAGCAGTACTTC	CSSSLWLAGGHREQYF
TRBJ2-5	TRBD2	.	TRBV5-1	TGCGCCAGCCGGAAAGCGGGGGTGGAGACCCAGTACTTC	CASRKAGVETQYF
TRBJ1-2	.	few	TRBV4-3	TGCGCCAGCAGCTCCGGGGAGACTAGCCCGTACTATGGCTACACCTTC	CASSSGETSPYYGYTF
TRBJ2-5	TRBD1	few	TRBV6-1	TGTGCCAGCAGTGAGTTTGGGACAGGGGTCGGAGGAGAGACCCAGTACTTC	CASSEFGTGVGGETQYF
TRBJ1-4	TRBD1	.	TRBV28	TGTGCCAGCATAAATGGACAGGTGGTATTCGAAAAACTGTTTTTT	CASINGQVVFEKLFF
TRBJ2-1	TRBD2	.	TRBV30	TGTGCCTGGGGATTGGGACTAGCGAACAATGAGCAGTTCTTC	CAWGLGLANNEQFF
TRBJ1-2	.	.	TRBV19	TGTGCCAGTAGTCTACAGGGTTTTGTCTATGGCTACACCTTC	CASSLQGFVYGYTF
TRBJ1-2	TRBD1	.	TRBV5-1	TGCGCCAGCAGCCTCGGACAGGGGGCCGATGGCTACACCTTC	CASSLGQGADGYTF
TRBJ2-7	.	.	TRBV27	TGTGCCAGCAGTTTCCAGTCCCCAGGCTACGAGCAGTACTTC	CASSFQSPGYEQYF
TRBJ1-6	.	.	TRBV19	TGTGCCAGTAGTGTTACGGGTGCAAATTCACCCCTCCACTTT	CASSVTGANSPLHF
TRBJ1-1	.	.	TRBV10-1	TGCGCCAGCAGTGATGAGGGACTTATCGATCCTGAAGCTTTCTTT	CASSDEGLIDPEAFF
TRBJ1-2	.	.	TRBV6-6	TGTGCCAGCAGTTACCTTAACTATGGCTACACCTTC	CASSYLNYGYTF
TRBJ1-3	.	.	TRBV7-2	TGTGCCAGCAGCTTCGCAGGGCCACCTGGAAACACCATATATTTT	CASSFAGPPGNTIYF
TRBJ1-2	.	.	TRBV29-1	TGCAGCGTTGAACAGTCGTTAGGTGACTCTGGCTACACCTTC	CSVEQSLGDSGYTF
TRBJ1-1	TRBD1	.	TRBV10-2	TGCGCCAGCAGTTTAGGCGGACAGGGGGCTTTTTCCGCAAACACTGAAGCTTTCTTT	CASSLGGQGAFSANTEAFF
TRBJ1-2	.	.	TRBV4-1	TGCGCCAGCAGCCAGGAAAGACTACACACGGGCTATGGCTACACCTTC	CASSQERLHTGYGYTF
TRBJ2-2	TRBD2	.	TRBV28	TGTGCCAGCGGGGGGGGTGTTTCGAACACCGGGGAGCTGTTTTTT	CASGGGVSNTGELFF
TRBJ2-7	.	.	TRBV5-1	TGCGCCAGCAGCTTGATAACAGGACCTTCCTACGAGCAGTACTTC	CASSLITGPSYEQYF
TRBJ1-5	.	.	TRBV9	TGTGCCAGCAGCGTTTCGGGATCCCACAATCAGCCCCAGCATTTT	CASSVSGSHNQPQHF
TRBJ2-2	TRBD1	.	TRBV5-1	TGCGCCAGCAGCTTGGGGACAGGGATTCCCGGGGAGCTGTTTTTT	CASSLGTGIPGELFF
TRBJ1-2	TRBD1	.	TRBV7-9	TGTGCCAGCAGCCCTTCCGGGACAGGGGGCTATGGCTACACCTTC	CASSPSGTGGYGYTF
TRBJ1-5	TRBD1	.	TRBV6-1	TGTGCCAGCAGTGAAGCGGGGACAGGGACAAGTCAGCCCCAGCATTTT	CASSEAGTGTSQPQHF
TRBJ2-1	TRBD1	.	TRBV7-9	TGTGCCAGCAGCTTATGGGGACAGGTCTCCTACAATGAGCAGTTCTTC	CASSLWGQVSYNEQFF
TRBJ1-2	.	.	TRBV7-9	TGTGCCAGCAGCAAAGACAGCAACTATGGCTACACCTTC	CASSKDSNYGYTF
TRBJ1-4	TRBD1	.	TRBV5-1	TGCGCCAACAGCTTTATTACAGGGGGCAGTGAAAAACTGTTTTTT	CANSFITGGSEKLFF
TRBJ1-2	TRBD1	.	TRBV7-2	TGTGCCAGCAGAACCGGGACAGGGCGGGCAAACTATGGCTACACCTTC	CASRTGTGRANYGYTF
TRBJ1-2	.	.	TRBV6-5	TGTGCCAGCAGTTACTTTACAGGTCTAGGCGGCTACACCTTC	CASSYFTGLGGYTF
TRBJ1-1	.	once	TRBV29-1	TGCAGCGCCGCCCCACTGATGAACACTGAAGCTTTCTTT	CSAAPLMNTEAFF
TRBJ1-6	.	.	TRBV7-2	TGTGCCAGCAGCTCCCGGGGGGGAGAGAGACCGAATTCACCCCTCCACTTT	CASSSRGGERPNSPLHF
TRBJ1-1	.	.	TRBV30	TGTGCCTGGATCCGGGGGGAAGGGAACTCGCTTGTGAACACTGAAGCTTTCTTT	CAWIRGEGNSLVNTEAFF
TRBJ2-4	.	.	TRBV2	TGTGCCACCGAGGGCCTAGCCAAAAACATTCAGTACTTC	CATEGLAKNIQYF
TRBJ2-4	.	.	TRBV7-2	TGTGCCAGCAGCTTAGACACCTACATTCAGTACTTC	CASSLDTYIQYF
TRBJ2-7	TRBD1	.	TRBV5-4	TGTGCCAGCAGCTTGTTAGGGACAGGGTTCTACGAGCAGTACTTC	CASSLLGTGFYEQYF